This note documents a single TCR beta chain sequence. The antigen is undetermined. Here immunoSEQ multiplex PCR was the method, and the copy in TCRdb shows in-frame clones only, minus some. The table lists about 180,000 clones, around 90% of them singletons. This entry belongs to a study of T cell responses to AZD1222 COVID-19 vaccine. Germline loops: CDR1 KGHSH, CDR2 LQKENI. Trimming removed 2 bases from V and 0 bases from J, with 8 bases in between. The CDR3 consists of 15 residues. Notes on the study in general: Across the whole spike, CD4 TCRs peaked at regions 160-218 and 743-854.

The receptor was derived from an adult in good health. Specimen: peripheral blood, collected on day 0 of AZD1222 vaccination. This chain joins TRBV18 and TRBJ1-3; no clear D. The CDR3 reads CASSPEQNSGNTIYF. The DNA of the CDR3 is TGTGCCAGCTCACCAGAACAGAACTCTGGAAACACCATATATTTT.